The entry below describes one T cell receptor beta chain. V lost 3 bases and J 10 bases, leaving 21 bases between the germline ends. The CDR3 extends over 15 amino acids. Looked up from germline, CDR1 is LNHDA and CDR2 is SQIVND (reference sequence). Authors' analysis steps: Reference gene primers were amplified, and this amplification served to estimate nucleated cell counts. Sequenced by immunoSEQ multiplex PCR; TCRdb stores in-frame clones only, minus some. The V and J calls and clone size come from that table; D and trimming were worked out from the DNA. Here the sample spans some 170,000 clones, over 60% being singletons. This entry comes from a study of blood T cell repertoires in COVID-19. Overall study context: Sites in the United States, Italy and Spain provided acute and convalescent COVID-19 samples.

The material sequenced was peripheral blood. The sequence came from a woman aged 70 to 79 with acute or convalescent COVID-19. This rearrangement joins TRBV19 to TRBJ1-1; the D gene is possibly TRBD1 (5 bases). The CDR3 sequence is CASSMNDGGRVVAFF. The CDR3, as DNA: TGTGCCAGTAGTATGAACGACGGCGGCAGGGTTGTAGCTTTCTTT.